Below, 16 T cell receptor beta chains from the same sample are listed, as sequenced in a study of T cells in Graves' hyperthyroidism and ophthalmopathy. Template material for amplifying TCR beta CDR3 regions consisted of RNA transcripts. HTBI primers were employed in a first-round RT-PCR of the TCR CDR3. TCRdb redid the calling of the multiplex PCR reads with MiXCR, one entry per CDR3 protein. The sample contains around 600,000 distinct CDR3 sequences, roughly 15% of which appear only once. Sequencing was performed on blood. These receptors originate from a woman between 45 and 60 years old with Graves' ophthalmopathy.

In this sample, this clonotype turned up a few times. The CDR3 DNA reads TGTGCCAGCAGCTTATCAGCGGGCGGCGGGGAGCTGTTTTTT. Translated, it gives CASSLSAGGGELFF. The chain combines TRBV7-3 with TRBJ2-2; perhaps TRBD2 as D (6 bases). The CDR3 loop spans 14 amino acids. The V gene lost 2 bases and the J gene lost 7 bases, with 11 bases spanning the gap. The germline V gene has CDR1 SGHTA and CDR2 FQGTGA.

This clonotype was counted only a few times. The chain employs TRBV20-1 and TRBJ2-1; the D gene is possibly TRBD2 (5 bases). The germline gives CDR1 DFQATT, CDR2 SNEGSKA (reference sequence). V lost 3 bases and J 0 bases, leaving 15 bases between the germline ends. This CDR3 spans 16 amino acids. DNA for the CDR3: TGCAGTGCTAGGGGAGCGGAACCTAGCTCCTACAATGAGCAGTTCTTC. It translates to CSARGAEPSSYNEQFF.

This clonotype was seen a handful of times. The chain joins TRBV7-6 to TRBJ2-7, with 7 bases lining up with TRBD2. The germline V gene has CDR1 SGHVS and CDR2 FNYEAQ. The trim removed 5 bases at V and 1 base at J, leaving 8 bases unmatched. This CDR3 comprises 15 residues. CDR3 sequence (DNA): TGTGCCAGCAGCCTTGCTAGCGGAAAATCCTACGAGCAGTACTTC. Protein: CASSLASGKSYEQYF. Supplemented by reference TRBV7-6 and TRBJ2-7, the full variable domain reads GAGVSQSPRYKVTKRGQDVALRCDPISGHVSLYWYRQALGQGPEFLTYFNYEAQQDKSGLPNDRFSAERPEGSISTLTIQRTEQRDSAMYRCASSLASGKSYEQYFGPGTRLTVT.

J is TRBJ2-5 and V is TRBV5-1; 12 nucleotides align to TRBD2. Per the germline V gene, CDR1 is SGHRS and CDR2 is YFSETQ. This CDR3 spans 16 amino acids. After removal of 3 bases from V and 2 bases from J, the junction contained 5 bases not matched to a gene. The chain's CDR3 is CASSSGLAGIQETQYF. The DNA for the CDR3 is TGCGCCAGCAGCTCAGGACTAGCGGGGATACAAGAGACCCAGTACTTC.

The chain has TRBV28 and TRBJ1-4; 9 bases are a match to TRBD1. The CDR3 is 15 amino acids. CDR1 MDHEN and CDR2 SYDVKM come from the germline V gene. With V trimmed by 3 bases and J by 8 bases, 7 bases remained unmatched. The CDR3 DNA is TGTGCCAGCAGTTTTTTCGGGACAGGGTTCGAAAAACTGTTTTTT. It codes for CASSFFGTGFEKLFF.

This clonotype was found many times. The chain has TRBV2 and TRBJ2-7; TRBD1 might be the D (6 bases). Trimming took off 10 bases at V and 2 bases at J, with 12 bases between the two ends. From germline, CDR1 is SNHLY and CDR2 FYNNEI. There are 12 residues in the CDR3. DNA for the CDR3: TGTGCCACCAGACAGGAGGCCTACGAGCAGTACTTC. Translated: CATRQEAYEQYF. The whole variable domain, filled in from reference TRBV2 and TRBJ2-7, reads EPEVTQTPSHQVTQMGQEVILRCVPISNHLYFYWYRQILGQKVEFLVSFYNNEISEKSEIFDDQFSVERPDGSNFTLKIRSTKLEDSAMYFCATRQEAYEQYFGPGTRLTVT.

This clonotype was counted only a few times. This chain joins TRBV6-4 and TRBJ2-1; 8 bases match TRBD1. The germline V gene has CDR1 MRHNA and CDR2 SNTAGT. Germline trimming cut 6 bases from V and 10 bases from J; bases unmatched to any gene: 5. This CDR3 is built from 12 residues. The CDR3 loop is CASRPTGGEQFF. For the CDR3, the DNA is TGTGCCAGCAGGCCCACAGGGGGAGAGCAGTTCTTC.

This clonotype came up a few times. CDR3 DNA sequence: TGTGCCAGCAGTTTATTGGGACAGGAGACACCCCTCCACTTT. The encoded protein is CASSLLGQETPLHF. The rearrangement joins TRBV12-3 or TRBV12-4 to TRBJ1-6; TRBD1 aligns across 8 bases. V was clipped by 2 bases and J by 11 bases; unmatched bases: 5. CDR3 size: 14 residues.

This clonotype has at least ten counts. This rearrangement joins TRBV29-1 to TRBJ2-7, with TRBD2 as a possible D gene (7 bases). The CDR3 has 14 amino acids. Trimming took 3 bases from V and 0 from J, leaving 12 bases between them. The germline CDR1 and CDR2 sequences are SQVTM and ANQGSEA. CDR3 nucleotides: TGCAGCGTTGATAGGGGGGGTGGCTCCTACGAGCAGTACTTC. Protein: CSVDRGGGSYEQYF.

This clonotype was counted ten times or more. The chain joins TRBV7-3 to TRBJ2-1, with D hard to call. Germline lookup yields CDR1 SGHTA and CDR2 FQGTGA. This CDR3 spans 14 amino acids. V shed 5 bases and J shed 7 bases, with 15 bases lying between them. CDR3: CASSPDGPRNEQFF. CDR3 DNA sequence: TGTGCCAGCAGCCCGGACGGGCCCCGAAATGAGCAGTTCTTC.

This rearrangement joins TRBV2 to TRBJ1-5, with D unclear. Germline CDR1 is SNHLY and CDR2 is FYNNEI. This CDR3 has 12 residues. V lost 8 bases and J 3 bases, leaving 8 bases between the germline ends. CDR3 coding DNA: TGTGCCAGCGCGAGAGCCAATCAGCCCCAGCATTTT. It yields the protein CASARANQPQHF.

The J gene is TRBJ1-2, the V gene TRBV4-1; D is perhaps TRBD1 (5 bases). The germline V gene has CDR1 MGHRA and CDR2 YSYEKL. The ends were cut back, 1 base at V and 3 bases at J, with 12 bases in the middle. CDR3 length: 15 amino acids. CDR3 in DNA: TGCGCCAGCAGCCAAGTATTGGGCAGGGACTATGGCTACACCTTC. Protein: CASSQVLGRDYGYTF.

This clonotype has just a few counts. The chain carries TRBV19 and TRBJ1-1, with 7 bases identical to TRBD1. Germline V gene sequence: CDR1 LNHDA, CDR2 SQIVND (reference sequence). V was pared by 3 bases and J by 3 bases, with 4 bases of the junction left unmatched. The CDR3 loop spans 14 amino acids. CDR3: CASSISRGDTEAFF. The CDR3 region has the DNA TGTGCCAGTAGTATTTCCAGGGGGGACACTGAAGCTTTCTTT.

There are a few counts of this clonotype. The chain employs TRBV24-1 and TRBJ1-5; D is unresolved. The length of the CDR3 is 13 residues. The germline V gene has CDR1 KGHDR and CDR2 SFDVKD. V was clipped by 4 bases and J by 3 bases, with 6 bases between them. The CDR3 loop is CATSDLYNQPQHF. The CDR3 DNA reads as TGTGCCACCAGTGACTTATACAATCAGCCCCAGCATTTT.

This clonotype was counted at least ten times. V gene TRBV2 combines with J gene TRBJ2-3; D is ambiguous. V dropped 2 bases and J dropped 0 bases, with 9 bases sitting between them. This CDR3 contains 15 residues. CDR1 and CDR2 (germline): SNHLY, FYNNEI. The CDR3 loop reads CASSESISSTDTQYF. Here the CDR3 DNA reads TGTGCCAGCAGTGAAAGTATTTCTAGCACAGATACGCAGTATTTT.

This clonotype has a single count. The V call is TRBV4-3, the J call TRBJ2-6, with TRBD2 identical over 9 bases. CDR3 size: 18 residues. The V gene's germline CDR1 is LGHNA and CDR2 YSLEER. V shed 3 bases, J shed 0 bases, and the junction held 6 bases outside the gene matches. The CDR3 protein is CASSQRLAENSGANVLTF. The CDR3 DNA is TGCGCCAGCAGCCAGAGACTAGCGGAAAACTCTGGGGCCAACGTCCTGACTTTC.